This TCR beta chain was sequenced during a study of T cell responses to AZD1222 COVID-19 vaccine. Points from the study as a whole: Repertoire samples came only from after the peak T cell response. White British donors predominated, females outnumbered males, and clonal diversity was possibly underestimated.

The germline V gene encodes CDR1 SGHTA and CDR2 FQGNSA. CDR3 length equals 13 residues. Trimming removed 4 bases from V and 4 bases from J; junction bases left unmatched: 3. Regarding this clone: The antigen is not known.

The data were produced by immunoSEQ multiplex PCR, yet TCRdb's version contains in-frame clones alone and is incomplete. Here the sample spans just under 55,000 clones, about 85% being singletons. Sequencing was performed on peripheral blood, taken on day 0 of AZD1222 vaccination. The origin of this receptor is an adult in good health. This rearrangement joins TRBV7-2 to TRBJ2-7, with TRBD1 matching 8 bases. The chain's CDR3 is CASSYWTGYEQYF. Here the CDR3 DNA reads TGTGCCAGCAGCTATTGGACAGGGTACGAGCAGTACTTC.